A selection of T cell receptor beta chains follows, all from one sample in a study of shared clonotypes between healthy human individuals. Clones were read by immunoSEQ multiplex PCR, and TCRdb kept only the in-frame ones, dropping some. Of hundreds of thousands of clones in the sample, approximately 71% were seen once. Sequencing was carried out using PBMCs. The source of these receptors is a woman aged 40 to 50 in good health. Some clones in this sample may be carry-over from other donors' samples. The CDR3 runs from the conserved cysteine through the conserved F or W. The D gene is left open where the match is weak. Size is omitted from some rows. Given values are once, few, many or a class for expanded clones.

d_call j_call clone_size v_call cdr3_aa cdr3_nt
. TRBJ2-7 . TRBV7-9 CASSPNIRTSYEQYF TGTGCCAGCAGCCCGAACATCCGAACCTCCTACGAGCAGTACTTC
. TRBJ2-5 . TRBV7-9 CASSLVRDLLGETQYF TGTGCCAGCAGCTTAGTCCGAGACCTCCTTGGGGAGACCCAGTACTTC
. TRBJ1-2 . TRBV6-1 CASSEGGSNYGYTF TGTGCCAGCAGTGAAGGAGGCAGTAACTATGGCTACACCTTC
TRBD2 TRBJ2-1 . TRBV6-6 CASSSLRSGINEQFF TGTGCCAGCAGTTCCCTAAGAAGCGGGATCAATGAGCAGTTCTTC
TRBD2 TRBJ2-7 . TRBV18 CASSPAGGAGLYEQYF TGTGCCAGCTCACCCGCCGGGGGAGCGGGATTATACGAGCAGTACTTC
TRBD2 TRBJ2-1 once TRBV29-1 CSVGRTSGDYNEQFF TGCAGCGTTGGTAGAACTAGCGGAGACTACAATGAGCAGTTCTTC
TRBD1 TRBJ2-2 . TRBV5-1 CASSFEGAVTGELFF TGCGCCAGCAGCTTTGAGGGGGCTGTAACCGGGGAGCTGTTTTTT
. TRBJ2-7 many TRBV30 CAWSQGQRRLYEQYF TGTGCCTGGAGCCAAGGACAGCGCCGGTTATACGAGCAGTACTTC
. TRBJ2-1 . TRBV5-1 CASSPQSANNEQFF TGCGCCAGCAGCCCGCAGTCCGCGAACAATGAGCAGTTCTTC
. TRBJ1-1 . TRBV2 CASSAGTKAFF TGTGCCAGCAGTGCGGGGACTAAAGCTTTCTTT
TRBD2 TRBJ2-1 . TRBV11-2 CASSLTRTSGLDDEQFF TGTGCCAGCAGCTTAACTAGGACTAGCGGTCTAGACGATGAGCAGTTCTTC
TRBD1 TRBJ1-2 few TRBV7-3 CASSTTGGSGYTF TGTGCCAGCAGCACGACAGGGGGCAGTGGCTACACCTTC
TRBD2 TRBJ2-1 . TRBV6-5 CASRIAGVIENEQFF TGTGCCAGCAGGATAGCGGGAGTTATCGAAAATGAGCAGTTCTTC
. TRBJ2-3 . TRBV10-2 CASSLTATDTQYF TGCGCCAGCAGCTTGACGGCCACAGATACGCAGTATTTT
TRBD1 TRBJ1-1 . TRBV27 CASSLLGQGRQAFF TGTGCCAGCAGTTTACTCGGACAGGGCCGTCAAGCTTTCTTT
. TRBJ2-7 . TRBV28 CASRLGTSTEQYF TGTGCCAGCAGACTAGGGACTTCCACTGAGCAGTACTTC
. TRBJ1-1 few TRBV7-9 CASSLEVTEAFF TGTGCCAGCAGCTTGGAGGTCACTGAAGCTTTCTTT
. TRBJ2-7 . TRBV15 CATSRGGTRASSSYEQYF TGTGCCACCAGCAGAGGGGGGACCCGGGCCTCGAGCTCCTACGAGCAGTACTTC
TRBD2 TRBJ2-7 . TRBV15 CATSRGLAGTYEQYF TGTGCCACCAGCAGAGGGCTAGCGGGAACCTACGAGCAGTACTTC
. TRBJ2-2 . TRBV11-3 CASSPRGSAGELFF TGTGCCAGCAGCCCCCGGGGTAGTGCCGGGGAGCTGTTTTTT
. TRBJ1-2 many TRBV30 CAWSRQETGGYTF TGTGCCTGGAGTCGGCAGGAAACCGGGGGCTACACCTTC
TRBD2 TRBJ2-3 . TRBV6-5 CASSYSPGGPTDTQYF TGTGCCAGCAGTTACTCCCCGGGGGGGCCCACAGATACGCAGTATTTT
TRBD1 TRBJ2-7 . TRBV27 CASKTRQGPYEQYF TGTGCCAGTAAGACCCGACAGGGTCCATACGAGCAGTACTTC
. TRBJ2-2 . TRBV11-1 CASSLARGAAGELFF TGTGCCAGCAGCTTAGCGAGGGGGGCTGCCGGGGAGCTGTTTTTT
TRBD1 TRBJ2-3 . TRBV10-3 CAIRGDRATDTQYF TGTGCCATCAGGGGTGACAGGGCCACAGATACGCAGTATTTT
TRBD1 TRBJ1-4 . TRBV10-3 CAISGQGNEKLFF TGTGCCATCAGCGGACAGGGGAATGAAAAACTGTTTTTT
. TRBJ2-5 . TRBV5-1 CASSRQVQETQYF TGCGCCAGCAGCAGACAGGTCCAAGAGACCCAGTACTTC
. TRBJ1-5 . TRBV27 CASSLSWGLSQPQHF TGTGCCAGCAGTTTATCGTGGGGGCTCAGTCAGCCCCAGCATTTT
. TRBJ2-1 many TRBV28 CASSPSGQRVYNEQFF TGTGCCAGCAGTCCCTCGGGCCAGCGGGTCTACAATGAGCAGTTCTTC
. TRBJ2-6 few TRBV11-1 CASSSVGTGANVLTF TGTGCCAGCAGCTCCGTCGGAACTGGGGCCAACGTCCTGACTTTC
. TRBJ2-7 . TRBV7-8 CASSLLGGGGSNEQYF TGTGCCAGCAGCTTACTCGGGGGAGGGGGTTCCAACGAGCAGTACTTC
. TRBJ2-2 . TRBV7-3 CASSQLGGRGTGELFF TGTGCCAGCAGCCAACTAGGCGGCAGGGGCACCGGGGAGCTGTTTTTT
TRBD2 TRBJ2-1 . TRBV5-1 CASSPSSGTYNEQFF TGCGCCAGCAGCCCCTCTAGCGGGACTTACAATGAGCAGTTCTTC
. TRBJ2-3 . TRBV28 CASRLGPDTQYF TGTGCCAGCAGATTAGGCCCAGATACGCAGTATTTT
. TRBJ2-2 . TRBV28 CASSLDAGVFSMDTGELFF TGTGCCAGCAGTTTGGACGCAGGGGTTTTTAGTATGGACACCGGGGAGCTGTTTTTT
TRBD1 TRBJ2-7 . TRBV6-6 CASRNSDRGAYEQYF TGTGCCAGCAGAAACTCGGACAGGGGAGCCTACGAGCAGTACTTC
. TRBJ1-4 . TRBV28 CASTEQGEKLFF TGTGCCAGCACAGAACAGGGTGAAAAACTGTTTTTT
. TRBJ1-2 . TRBV10-3 CAISGGDGYGYTF TGTGCCATCAGTGGGGGGGACGGGTATGGCTACACCTTC
. TRBJ2-6 . TRBV4-3 CASSQDGLNSGANVLTF TGCGCCAGCAGCCAAGATGGTCTGAACTCTGGGGCCAACGTCCTGACTTTC